The text below deals with one TCR beta chain. Germline V CDR1 and CDR2: MGHRA, YSYEKL. After removal of 3 bases from V and 0 bases from J, the junction contained 12 bases not matched to a gene. The CDR3 spans 21 residues. The sample originates from a study of blood T cell repertoires in COVID-19. As for the study in general: Nucleic acid was either cDNA or gDNA, and it came from T cells, B-cell-depleted T cells, or PBMCs.

The data were produced by immunoSEQ multiplex PCR, yet TCRdb's version contains in-frame clones alone and is incomplete. The sample has 200,000 to 250,000 clones, around 89% seen once. This sequence originates from a woman aged 30 to 39 who had recovered from COVID-19. Sequences were obtained from PBMCs or T cells enriched from blood (not recorded which). The rearrangement joins TRBV4-1 to TRBJ1-6; 12 positions match TRBD1. The CDR3 region is CASSHHPGQGARSSYNSPLHF. In DNA form, the CDR3 reads TGCGCCAGCAGCCACCACCCGGGACAGGGGGCCCGCAGCTCCTATAATTCACCCCTCCACTTT.